This entry features one T cell receptor beta chain sequence. Antigen unknown. The data stem from a study of a mutant IDH1 vaccine in newly diagnosed glioma. Study-level background: During weeks 1, 3, 5, 7, 11, 15, 19 and 23, patients received eight vaccinations. Earlier treatment was radiotherapy, temozolomide, or both, with most getting both.

The CDR3 sequence is 11 residues long. Germline V gene lookup returns CDR1 LNHDA and CDR2 SQIVND (reference sequence). The V gene lost 6 bases and the J gene lost 7 bases, with 9 bases spanning the gap. Generated by immunoSEQ multiplex PCR, the TCRdb table keeps only in-frame clones and is missing some. This table has 30,000 to 35,000 clones, about 90% appearing once. Time point defined: week 11, during vaccination. What each vaccine dose contained was 300 ug of mutant IDH1 20-mer peptide, accompanied by topical imiquimod. The chain uses TRBV19 and TRBJ1-2; D is ambiguous. The sample consisted of PBMCs, taken from a glioma patient whose treatment included an IDH1 peptide vaccine. The source of this sequence is a man between 18 and 29 years old with glioma. The CDR3 DNA is TGTGCCAGTAGATACCTCGCTGGCTACACCTTC. Its protein product is CASRYLAGYTF.